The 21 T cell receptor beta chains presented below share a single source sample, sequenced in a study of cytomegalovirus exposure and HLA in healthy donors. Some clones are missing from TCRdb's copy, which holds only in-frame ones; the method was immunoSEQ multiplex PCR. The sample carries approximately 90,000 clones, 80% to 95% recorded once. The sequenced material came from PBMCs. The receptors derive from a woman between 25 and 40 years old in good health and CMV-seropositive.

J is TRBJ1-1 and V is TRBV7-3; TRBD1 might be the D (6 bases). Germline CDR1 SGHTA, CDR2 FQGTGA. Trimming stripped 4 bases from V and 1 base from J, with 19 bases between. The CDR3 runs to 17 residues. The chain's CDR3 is CASSWKPPGQGNTEAFF. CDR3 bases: TGTGCCAGCAGCTGGAAACCTCCGGGACAAGGGAACACTGAAGCTTTCTTT. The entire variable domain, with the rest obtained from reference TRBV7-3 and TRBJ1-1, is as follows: GAGVSQTPSNKVTEKGKYVELRCDPISGHTALYWYRQSLGQGPEFLIYFQGTGAADDSGLPNDRFFAVRPEGSVSTLKIQRTERGDSAVYLCASSWKPPGQGNTEAFFGQGTRLTVV.

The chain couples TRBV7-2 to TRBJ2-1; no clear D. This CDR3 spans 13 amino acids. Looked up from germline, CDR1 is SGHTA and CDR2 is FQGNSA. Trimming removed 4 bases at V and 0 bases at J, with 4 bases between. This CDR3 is CASSYSSYNEQFF. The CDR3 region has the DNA TGTGCCAGCAGCTACAGCTCCTACAATGAGCAGTTCTTC.

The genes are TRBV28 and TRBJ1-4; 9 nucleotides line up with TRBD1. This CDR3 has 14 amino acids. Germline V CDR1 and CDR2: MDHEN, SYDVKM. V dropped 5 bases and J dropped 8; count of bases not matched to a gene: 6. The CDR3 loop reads CASSPGQGAEKLFF. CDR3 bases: TGTGCCAGCAGTCCGGGACAGGGTGCGGAAAAACTGTTTTTT.

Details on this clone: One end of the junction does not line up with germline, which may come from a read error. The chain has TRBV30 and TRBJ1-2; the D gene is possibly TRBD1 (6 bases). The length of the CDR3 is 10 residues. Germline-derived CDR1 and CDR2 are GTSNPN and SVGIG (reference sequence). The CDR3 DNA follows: TGCGGATCGGGGGGCCTGGGCTACACCTTC. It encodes CGSGGLGYTF.

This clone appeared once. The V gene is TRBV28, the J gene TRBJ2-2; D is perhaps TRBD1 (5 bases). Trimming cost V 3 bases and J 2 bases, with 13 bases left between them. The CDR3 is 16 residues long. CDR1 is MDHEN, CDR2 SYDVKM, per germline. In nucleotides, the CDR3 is TGTGCCAGCAGTTTGGGCCCCAGGACAAACACCGGGGAGCTGTTTTTT. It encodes CASSLGPRTNTGELFF.

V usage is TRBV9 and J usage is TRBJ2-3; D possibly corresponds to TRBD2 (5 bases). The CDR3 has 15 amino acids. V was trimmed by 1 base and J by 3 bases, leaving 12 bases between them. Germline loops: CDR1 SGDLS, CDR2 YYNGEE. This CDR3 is CASSVTGMGTDTQYF. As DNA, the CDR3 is TGTGCCAGCAGCGTAACGGGGATGGGTACAGATACGCAGTATTTT.

The CDR3 sequence: CASSAGPTPLYEQYF. The CDR3 DNA reads TGTGCCAGCAGCGCCGGTCCAACCCCACTCTACGAGCAGTACTTC. The rearrangement uses TRBV5-5 and TRBJ2-7; unclear D gene. Trimming took 4 bases from V and 3 from J, leaving 17 bases between them. The CDR3 contains 15 residues. Germline V lookup: CDR1 SGHKS, CDR2 YYEKEE (reference sequence).

DNA for the CDR3: TGCGCCAGCAGCCAAGACAGGACTAGTCCGTCCTACGAGCAGTACTTC. Encoded protein: CASSQDRTSPSYEQYF. J is TRBJ2-7 and V is TRBV4-3, with TRBD2 identical over 7 bases. Germline V gives CDR1 LGHNA, CDR2 YSLEER. CDR3 size: 16 residues. With 0 bases clipped from V and 1 base from J, the junction kept 6 bases outside the gene matches.

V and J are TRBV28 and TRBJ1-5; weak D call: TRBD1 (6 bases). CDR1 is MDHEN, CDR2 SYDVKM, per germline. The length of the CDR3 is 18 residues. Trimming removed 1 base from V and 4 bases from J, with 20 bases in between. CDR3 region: CASSLLFGVDRNNQPQHF. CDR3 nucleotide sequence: TGTGCCAGCAGTTTATTATTTGGTGTCGACAGGAATAATCAGCCCCAGCATTTT.

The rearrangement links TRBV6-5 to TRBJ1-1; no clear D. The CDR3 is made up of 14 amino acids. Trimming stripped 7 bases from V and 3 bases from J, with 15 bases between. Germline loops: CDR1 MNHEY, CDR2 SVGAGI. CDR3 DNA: TGTGCCAGCAACCTCGATCGGCGGGACACTGAAGCTTTCTTT. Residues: CASNLDRRDTEAFF.

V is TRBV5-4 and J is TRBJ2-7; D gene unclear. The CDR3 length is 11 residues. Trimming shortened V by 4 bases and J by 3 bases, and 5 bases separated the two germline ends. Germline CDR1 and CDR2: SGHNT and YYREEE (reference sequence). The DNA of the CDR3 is TGTGCCAGCAGCCCCGGCTACGAGCAGTACTTC. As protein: CASSPGYEQYF.

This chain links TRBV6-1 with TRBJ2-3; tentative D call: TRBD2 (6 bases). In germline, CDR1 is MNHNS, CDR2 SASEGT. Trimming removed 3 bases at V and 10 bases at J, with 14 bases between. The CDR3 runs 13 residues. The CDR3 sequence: CASSDARLASQYF. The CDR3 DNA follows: TGTGCCAGCAGTGACGCCAGGCTAGCGTCGCAGTATTTT.

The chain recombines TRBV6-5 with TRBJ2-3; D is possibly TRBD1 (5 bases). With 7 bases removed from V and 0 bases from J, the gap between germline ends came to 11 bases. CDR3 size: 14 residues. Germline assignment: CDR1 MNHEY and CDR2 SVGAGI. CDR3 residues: CASTKTASTDTQYF. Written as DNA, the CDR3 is TGTGCCAGCACCAAGACAGCTAGCACAGATACGCAGTATTTT.

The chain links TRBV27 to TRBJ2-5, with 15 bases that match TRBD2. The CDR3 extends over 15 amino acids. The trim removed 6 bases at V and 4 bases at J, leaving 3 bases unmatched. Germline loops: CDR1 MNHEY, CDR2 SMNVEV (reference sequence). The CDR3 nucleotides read TGTGCCAGCAGCCCGGGACTAGCGGGAGGAGAGACCCAGTACTTC. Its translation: CASSPGLAGGETQYF.

CDR3 loop: CASSLGSDYGYTF. The CDR3 DNA sequence: TGCGCCAGCAGCTTGGGCAGTGACTATGGCTACACCTTC. The chain has TRBV5-1 and TRBJ1-2; D is uncertain. The CDR3 spans 13 residues. V was pared by 0 bases and J by 3 bases, with 6 bases between. Germline V gene lookup returns CDR1 SGHRS and CDR2 YFSETQ.

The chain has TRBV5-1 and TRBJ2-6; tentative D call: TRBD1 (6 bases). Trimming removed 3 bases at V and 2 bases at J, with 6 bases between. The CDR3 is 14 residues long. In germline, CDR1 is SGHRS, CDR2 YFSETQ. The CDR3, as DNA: TGCGCCAGCAGCTGGACAGCTGGGGCCAACGTCCTGACTTTC. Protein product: CASSWTAGANVLTF.

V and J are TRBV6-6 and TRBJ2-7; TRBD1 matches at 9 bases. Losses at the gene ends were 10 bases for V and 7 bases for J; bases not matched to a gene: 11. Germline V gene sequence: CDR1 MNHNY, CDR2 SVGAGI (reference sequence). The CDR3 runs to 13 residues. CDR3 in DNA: TGTGCCACCCTCGGGACAGGGTTTGAAGAGCAGTACTTC. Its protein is CATLGTGFEEQYF.

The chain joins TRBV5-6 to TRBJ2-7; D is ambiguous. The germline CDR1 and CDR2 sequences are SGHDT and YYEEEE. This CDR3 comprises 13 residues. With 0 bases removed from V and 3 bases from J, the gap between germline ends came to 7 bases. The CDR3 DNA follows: TGTGCCAGCAGCTTGGCACCGCGCTACGAGCAGTACTTC. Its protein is CASSLAPRYEQYF.

The DNA of the CDR3 is TGTGCCAGCAGTTTACAGGGAATGAAGAATACGCAGTATTTT. This codes for CASSLQGMKNTQYF. This rearrangement joins TRBV28 to TRBJ2-3, with D maybe TRBD1 (5 bases). Germline assignment: CDR1 MDHEN and CDR2 SYDVKM. V was cut by 2 bases and J by 7 bases, with 13 bases left in between. The CDR3 totals 14 residues.

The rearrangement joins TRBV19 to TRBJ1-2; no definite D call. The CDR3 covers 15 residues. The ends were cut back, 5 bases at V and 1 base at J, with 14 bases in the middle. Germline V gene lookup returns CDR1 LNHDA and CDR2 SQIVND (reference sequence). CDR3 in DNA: TGTGCCAGTAGTCTGGGTGGGCACGATAACTATGGCTACACCTTC. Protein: CASSLGGHDNYGYTF. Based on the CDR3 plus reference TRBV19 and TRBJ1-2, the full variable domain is DGGITQSPKYLFRKEGQNVTLSCEQNLNHDAMYWYRQDPGQGLRLIYYSQIVNDFQKGDIAEGYSVSREKKESFPLTVTSAQKNPTAFYLCASSLGGHDNYGYTFGSGTRLTVV.

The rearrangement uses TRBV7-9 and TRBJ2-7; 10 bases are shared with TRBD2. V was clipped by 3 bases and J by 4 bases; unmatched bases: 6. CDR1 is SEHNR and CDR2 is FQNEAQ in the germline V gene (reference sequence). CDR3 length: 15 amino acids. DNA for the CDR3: TGTGCCAGCAGCTTCCTAGAGCGGGAGGGTTACGAGCAGTACTTC. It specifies CASSFLEREGYEQYF.